This entry concerns a single T cell receptor beta chain. These data come from a study of OX40 agonist ivuxolimab in advanced cancers. The assay was immunoSEQ multiplex PCR, and TCRdb's table has in-frame clones only and misses some. The repertoire holds 35,000 to 55,000 clones, around 80% seen once, with about 10% in the top ten. Germline loops: CDR1 MDHEN, CDR2 SYDVKM. CDR3 size: 13 residues. Trimming shortened V by 5 bases and J by 1 base, and 8 bases separated the two germline ends. Patients were ruled out by autoimmune disease history or systemic immunosuppression. This sample comprised CD4+ or CD8+ T cells sorted from blood, obtained in a trial of the OX40 agonist ivuxolimab. The TCR was taken from an adult with an advanced solid tumor such as melanoma, head and neck, liver or kidney cancer. This chain joins TRBV28 and TRBJ1-1; possibly TRBD1 for D (6 bases). CDR3 nucleotides: TGTGCCAGCAGTCTGACAGGGAACACTGAAGCTTTCTTT. Residues: CASSLTGNTEAFF.